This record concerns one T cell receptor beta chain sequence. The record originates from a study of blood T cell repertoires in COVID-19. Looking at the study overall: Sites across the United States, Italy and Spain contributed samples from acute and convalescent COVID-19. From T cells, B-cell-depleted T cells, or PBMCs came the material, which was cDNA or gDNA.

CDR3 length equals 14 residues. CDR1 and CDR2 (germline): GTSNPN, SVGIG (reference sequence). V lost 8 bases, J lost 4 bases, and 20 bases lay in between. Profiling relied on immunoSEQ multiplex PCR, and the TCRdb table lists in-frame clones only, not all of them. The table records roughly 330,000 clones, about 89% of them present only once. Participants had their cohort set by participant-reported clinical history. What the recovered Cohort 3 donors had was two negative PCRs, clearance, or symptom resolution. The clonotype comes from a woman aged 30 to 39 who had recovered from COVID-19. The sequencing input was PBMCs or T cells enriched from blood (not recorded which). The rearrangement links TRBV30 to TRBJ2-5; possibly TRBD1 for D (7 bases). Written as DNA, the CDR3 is TGTGCCGGGGGGACAGCACCGACCTCAGAGACCCAGTACTTC. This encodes CAGGTAPTSETQYF.